The 5 T cell receptor beta chains presented below share a single source sample, sequenced in a study of Ad26.COV2.S vaccination and SARS-CoV-2 variants. Treatment denoted: around 19 received Ad26.COV2.S at low or high dose, single or two shots; 5 received placebo; per-sample allocation not given. Following the first vaccine or placebo injection, samples were taken on day 63. Measured with immunoSEQ multiplex PCR; TCRdb has only the in-frame clones, and not every one. The data contain some 520,000 clones, approximately 88% of them seen just once; the ten biggest clones take up 13%. The sample was peripheral blood, taken in a trial of Ad26.COV2.S vaccine versus placebo. These receptors came from a person between 18 and 65 years old who received the Ad26.COV2.S COVID-19 vaccine or a placebo.

This sequence joins TRBV2 and TRBJ1-5; the D is unclear. The length of the CDR3 is 16 residues. V lost 2 bases to trimming and J lost 2 bases, with 13 bases between them. From germline, CDR1 is SNHLY and CDR2 FYNNEI. CDR3 sequence: CASSESRTIGNQPQHF. CDR3 DNA: TGTGCCAGCAGTGAATCGCGGACGATAGGCAATCAGCCCCAGCATTTT.

The J gene is TRBJ1-6, the V gene TRBV7-2; a possible D gene is TRBD1 (5 bases). This CDR3 region has 14 residues. Germline CDR1 SGHTA, CDR2 FQGNSA. Deletions cut 6 bases from V and 9 bases from J, with 15 bases between. The CDR3 here is CASREAGKGSPLHF. The CDR3 nucleotides read TGTGCCAGCAGGGAGGCAGGGAAAGGTTCACCCCTCCACTTT.

Here the CDR3 reads CASSVVVTAGEAFF. CDR3 sequence (DNA): TGTGCCAGCAGCGTAGTAGTCACGGCGGGTGAAGCTTTCTTT. The chain carries TRBV9 and TRBJ1-1; D remains unclear. The V gene lost 0 bases and the J gene lost 7 bases, with 13 bases spanning the gap. Germline V gives CDR1 SGDLS, CDR2 YYNGEE. This CDR3 has 14 amino acids. Full variable domain (rest looked up from reference TRBV9 and TRBJ1-1): DSGVTQTPKHLITATGQRVTLRCSPRSGDLSVYWYQQSLDQGLQFLIQYYNGEERAKGNILERFSAQQFPDLHSELNLSSLELGDSALYFCASSVVVTAGEAFFGQGTRLTVV.

V gene TRBV27 combines with J gene TRBJ1-1; 7 bases fit TRBD1. From germline, CDR1 is MNHEY and CDR2 SMNVEV (reference sequence). The CDR3 sequence is 15 residues long. V dropped 5 bases and J dropped 1; count of bases not matched to a gene: 7. DNA of the CDR3: TGTGCCAGCAGTACGGCGACAGGGAGGAACACTGAAGCTTTCTTT. Its translation: CASSTATGRNTEAFF.

This chain uses TRBV10-3 with TRBJ1-1, with D unresolved. Germline loops: CDR1 ENHRY, CDR2 SYGVKD. This CDR3 is built from 13 residues. Trimming took 6 bases from V and 4 from J, leaving 12 bases between them. The chain's CDR3 is CAIRIGPGTEAFF. The CDR3 bases are TGTGCCATCAGGATCGGGCCAGGCACTGAAGCTTTCTTT.